This TCR beta chain was captured in a study of early T cells in non-severe SARS-CoV-2 infection. This clonotype has a handful of counts. Unique molecular identifiers tagged individual cDNA molecules. TCRdb re-derived calls from the 5' RACE reads in MiXCR, one entry per CDR3 protein. The sample has nearly 60,000 distinct CDR3 sequences; 9.5% to 15% are singletons. The source material was whole blood. The sequence derives from an adult who was a healthcare worker with PCR-confirmed SARS-CoV-2 infection or an uninfected control (not recorded which).

The CDR3 reads CASSFLAGANTGELFF. CDR3 bases: TGTGCCAGCAGCTTTCTCGCAGGGGCGAACACCGGGGAGCTGTTTTTT. The chain has TRBV7-9 and TRBJ2-2; a possible D gene is TRBD1 (6 bases). Trimming shortened V by 3 bases and J by 0 bases, and 11 bases separated the two germline ends. The CDR3 runs to 16 residues. Germline V gives CDR1 SEHNR, CDR2 FQNEAQ (reference sequence). Together with reference TRBV7-9 and TRBJ2-2, the CDR3 gives the full variable domain: DTGVSQNPRHKITKRGQNVTFRCDPISEHNRLYWYRQTLGQGPEFLTYFQNEAQLEKSRLLSDRFSAERPKGSFSTLEIQRTEQGDSAMYLCASSFLAGANTGELFFGEGSRLTVL.